The clone carrying this TCR beta chain was found once. Its specificity is not known. TCR alpha and TCR beta cDNA libraries with sample barcodes and UMIs came from 5'RACE using constant-segment primers. TCRdb reanalysed the 5' RACE reads using MiXCR and keeps one entry per CDR3 protein. Among about 350,000 distinct CDR3 sequences listed, around 13% were seen once. J lost 8 bases, V lost 4 bases, and 3 bases had no gene match. This CDR3 comprises 12 residues. Germline-derived CDR1 and CDR2 are SQVTM and ANQGSEA. The data originate from a study of T-cell memory formation after mild COVID-19. Points from the study as a whole: Contracting clones from day 15 to 85 showed balanced CD4/CD8; later expanders favored CD4+. Confirmation was lacking for SARS-CoV-2 specificity of second-wave clones that peaked on day 37.

This chain joins TRBV29-1 and TRBJ2-1, with 9 nucleotides matching TRBD2. Sequencing used PBMCs or a T cell subset sorted from them (not recorded which). The TCR comes from a man in his late teens or twenties who had mild COVID-19 (a few samples of this study predate the infection). Cell type and time point are not known. In DNA form, the CDR3 reads TGCAGCGTTGGTTCTAGCGGGGATGAGCAGTTCTTC. Protein: CSVGSSGDEQFF.